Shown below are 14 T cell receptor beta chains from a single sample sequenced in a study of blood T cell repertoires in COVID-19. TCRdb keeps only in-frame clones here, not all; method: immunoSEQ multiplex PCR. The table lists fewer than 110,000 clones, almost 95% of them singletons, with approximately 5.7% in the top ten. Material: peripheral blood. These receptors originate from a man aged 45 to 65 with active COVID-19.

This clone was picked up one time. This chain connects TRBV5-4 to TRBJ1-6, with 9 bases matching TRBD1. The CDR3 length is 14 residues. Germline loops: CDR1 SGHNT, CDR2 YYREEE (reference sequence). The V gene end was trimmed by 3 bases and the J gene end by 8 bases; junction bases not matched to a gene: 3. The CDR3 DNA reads TGTGCCAGCAGCTCCCGGACAGGGGATTCACCCCTCCACTTT. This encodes CASSSRTGDSPLHF.

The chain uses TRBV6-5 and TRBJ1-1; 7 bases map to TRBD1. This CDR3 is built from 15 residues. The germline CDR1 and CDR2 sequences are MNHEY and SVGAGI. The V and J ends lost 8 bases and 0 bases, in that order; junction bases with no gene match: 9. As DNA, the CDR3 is TGTGCCAGCCATGGAGGGGGCCTCGTGAACACTGAAGCTTTCTTT. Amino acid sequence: CASHGGGLVNTEAFF.

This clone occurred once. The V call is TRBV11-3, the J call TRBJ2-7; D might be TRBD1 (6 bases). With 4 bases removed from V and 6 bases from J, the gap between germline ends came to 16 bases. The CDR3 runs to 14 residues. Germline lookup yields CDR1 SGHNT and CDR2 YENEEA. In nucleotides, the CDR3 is TGTGCCAGCAGCTCCGGTCTTACAGGGAGCGAGCAGTACTTC. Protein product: CASSSGLTGSEQYF.

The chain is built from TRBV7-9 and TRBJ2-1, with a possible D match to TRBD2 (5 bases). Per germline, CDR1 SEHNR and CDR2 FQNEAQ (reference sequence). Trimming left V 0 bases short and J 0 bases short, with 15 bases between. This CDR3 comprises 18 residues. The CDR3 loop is CASSLARARESSYNEQFF. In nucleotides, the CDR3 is TGTGCCAGCAGCTTAGCGAGGGCAAGGGAATCCTCCTACAATGAGCAGTTCTTC.

The CDR3 nucleotides are TGCGCCAGCAATTCCGGGACAGGGGGCAGGGGGAATGAAAAACTGTTTTTT. This gives the protein CASNSGTGGRGNEKLFF. This chain links TRBV5-1 with TRBJ1-4; the match to TRBD1 covers 12 bases. This CDR3 has 17 residues. Per the germline V gene, CDR1 is SGHRS and CDR2 is YFSETQ. The J segment lost 5 bases and the V segment lost 6 bases, leaving 11 bases of the junction unmatched.

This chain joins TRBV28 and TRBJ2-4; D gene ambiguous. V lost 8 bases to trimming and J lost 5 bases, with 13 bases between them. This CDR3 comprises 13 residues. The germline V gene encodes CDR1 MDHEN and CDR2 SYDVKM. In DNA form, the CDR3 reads TGTGCCAGCCAAGCCACCCTACAAAACATTCAGTACTTC. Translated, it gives CASQATLQNIQYF.

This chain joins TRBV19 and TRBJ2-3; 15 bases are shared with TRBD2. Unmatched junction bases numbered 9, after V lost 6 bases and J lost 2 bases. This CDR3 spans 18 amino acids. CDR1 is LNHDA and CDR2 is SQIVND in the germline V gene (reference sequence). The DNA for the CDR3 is TGTGCCAGTAGACCGGGACTAGCGGGAGGTCGGGTCACAGATACGCAGTATTTT. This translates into CASRPGLAGGRVTDTQYF.

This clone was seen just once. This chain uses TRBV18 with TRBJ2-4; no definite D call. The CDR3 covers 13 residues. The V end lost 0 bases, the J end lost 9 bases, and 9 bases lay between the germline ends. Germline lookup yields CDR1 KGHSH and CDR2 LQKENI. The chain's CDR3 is CASSPPEISIQYF. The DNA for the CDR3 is TGTGCCAGCTCACCACCGGAGATTTCCATTCAGTACTTC.

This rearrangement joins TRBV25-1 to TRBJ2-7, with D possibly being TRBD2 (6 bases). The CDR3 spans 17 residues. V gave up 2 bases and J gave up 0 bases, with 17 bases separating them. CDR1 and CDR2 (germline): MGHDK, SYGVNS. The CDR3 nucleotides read TGTGCCAGCAGTGAAAGTCCCAGTGGGAGGCTCTCCTACGAGCAGTACTTC. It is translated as CASSESPSGRLSYEQYF.

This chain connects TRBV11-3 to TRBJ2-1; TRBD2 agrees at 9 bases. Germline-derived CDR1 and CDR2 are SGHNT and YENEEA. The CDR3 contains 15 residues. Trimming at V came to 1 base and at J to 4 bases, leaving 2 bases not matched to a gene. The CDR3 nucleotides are TGTGCCAGCAGCTTAGCTAGCGGGATGTACAATGAGCAGTTCTTC. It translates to CASSLASGMYNEQFF.

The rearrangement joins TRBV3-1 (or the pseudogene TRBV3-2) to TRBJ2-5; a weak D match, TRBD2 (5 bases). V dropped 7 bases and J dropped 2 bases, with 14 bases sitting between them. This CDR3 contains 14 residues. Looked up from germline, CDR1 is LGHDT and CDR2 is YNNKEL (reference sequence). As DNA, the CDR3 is TGTGCCAGCATCAAACGGGGAGCACAAGAGACCCAGTACTTC. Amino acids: CASIKRGAQETQYF.

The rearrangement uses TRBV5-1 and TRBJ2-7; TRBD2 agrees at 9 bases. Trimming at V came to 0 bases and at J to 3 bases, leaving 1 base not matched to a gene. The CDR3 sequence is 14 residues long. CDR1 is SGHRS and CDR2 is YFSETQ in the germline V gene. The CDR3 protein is CASSLDSGSYEQYF. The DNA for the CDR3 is TGCGCCAGCAGCTTGGATAGCGGGAGCTACGAGCAGTACTTC.

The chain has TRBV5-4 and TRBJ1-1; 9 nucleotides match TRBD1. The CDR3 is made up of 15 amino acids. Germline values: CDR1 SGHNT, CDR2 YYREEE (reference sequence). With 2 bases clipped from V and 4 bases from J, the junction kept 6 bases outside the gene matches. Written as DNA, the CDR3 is TGTGCCAGCAGCTTACGGACAGGGGTGGCCACTGAAGCTTTCTTT. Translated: CASSLRTGVATEAFF. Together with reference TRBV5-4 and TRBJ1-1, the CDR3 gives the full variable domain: ETGVTQSPTHLIKTRGQQVTLRCSSQSGHNTVSWYQQALGQGPQFIFQYYREEENGRGNFPPRFSGLQFPNYSSELNVNALELDDSALYLCASSLRTGVATEAFFGQGTRLTVV.

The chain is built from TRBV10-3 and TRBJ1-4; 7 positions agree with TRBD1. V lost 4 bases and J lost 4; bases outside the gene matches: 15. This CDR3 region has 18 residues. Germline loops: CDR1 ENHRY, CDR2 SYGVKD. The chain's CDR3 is CAISVDAGAGTDNEKLFF. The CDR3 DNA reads TGTGCCATCAGTGTCGACGCAGGGGCCGGGACAGATAATGAAAAACTGTTTTTT.